These 4 T cell receptor beta chains share one sample of origin, sequenced in a study of blood T cell repertoires in COVID-19. TCRdb keeps only in-frame clones here, not all; method: immunoSEQ multiplex PCR. The sample contains some 170,000 clones, roughly 84% of which appear only once. Sample: peripheral blood. All receptors derive from a woman between 35 and 50 years old with COVID-19, enrolled during active disease.

This clone was detected only once. The J gene is TRBJ2-7, the V gene TRBV29-1; a possible D gene is TRBD1 (7 bases). The CDR3 is 14 residues long. Germline V gene sequence: CDR1 SQVTM, CDR2 ANQGSEA. The ends were cut back, 6 bases at V and 7 bases at J, with 22 bases in the middle. CDR3: CSVEQGGRLKEQYF. CDR3 DNA sequence: TGCAGCGTGGAGCAGGGGGGACGCTTAAAGGAGCAGTACTTC.

The chain combines TRBV10-1 with TRBJ2-7; tentatively, D is TRBD2 (6 bases). Trimming shortened V by 4 bases and J by 3 bases, and 10 bases separated the two germline ends. The CDR3 is made up of 13 amino acids. Germline CDR1 WNHNN, CDR2 SYGVQD (reference sequence). The CDR3 region has the DNA TGCGCCAGCAGTGTTGGACTAAACTACGAGCAGTACTTC. Its protein product is CASSVGLNYEQYF.

The genes are TRBV29-1 and TRBJ1-1, with TRBD1 matching 8 bases. This CDR3 contains 12 residues. J lost 7 bases, V lost 6 bases, and 7 bases had no gene match. CDR1 SQVTM and CDR2 ANQGSEA come from the germline V gene. CDR3 DNA: TGCAGCGTCGGGACGGACAGGGTTGAAGCTTTCTTT. It encodes CSVGTDRVEAFF. The full variable domain, rest sourced from reference TRBV29-1 and TRBJ1-1, is SAVISQKPSRDICQRGTSLTIQCQVDSQVTMMFWYRQQPGQSLTLIATANQGSEATYESGFVIDKFPISRPNLTFSTLTVSNMSPEDSSIYLCSVGTDRVEAFFGQGTRLTVV.

CDR3 bases: TGTGCCATCAGTGAGTCGACGGGACTAGCGGGACCCGGGGAGCTGTTTTTT. Protein product: CAISESTGLAGPGELFF. The rearrangement joins TRBV10-3 to TRBJ2-2; TRBD2 matches at 13 bases. The CDR3 consists of 17 residues. Germline V gene data show CDR1 as ENHRY and CDR2 as SYGVKD. V lost 0 bases, J lost 6 bases, and 4 bases stayed unmatched.